This entry lists 28 T cell receptor beta chains sequenced from one sample in a study of graft-versus-host responses after intestinal transplantation. Produced via immunoSEQ multiplex PCR; TCRdb's table is partial and in-frame only. The sample includes about 100,000 clones, about nine tenths of them seen just once. The sample here was PBMCs, taken about 450 days after intestinal transplant. These receptors were obtained from a human patient who received an intestinal transplant, so some T cells may come from the graft donor.

The chain joins TRBV4-1 to TRBJ2-7; 7 positions match TRBD2. The CDR3 contains 16 residues. V gave up 1 base and J gave up 0 bases; unmatched junction bases: 6. The germline V gene encodes CDR1 MGHRA and CDR2 YSYEKL. DNA of the CDR3: TGCGCCAGCAGCCAAGTTTGGGGGGGGAGCTCCTACGAGCAGTACTTC. Translation: CASSQVWGGSSYEQYF.

The chain links TRBV18 to TRBJ2-7; weak D call: TRBD2 (6 bases). The V end lost 0 bases, the J end lost 3 bases, and 12 bases lay between the germline ends. The germline gives CDR1 KGHSH, CDR2 LQKENI. The CDR3 runs to 15 residues. The CDR3 DNA follows: TGTGCCAGCTCACCACCCGGGGCGGGACTCTACGAGCAGTACTTC. As protein: CASSPPGAGLYEQYF.

The chain has TRBV18 and TRBJ2-3; 7 bases fit TRBD1. Germline CDR1 and CDR2: KGHSH and LQKENI. This CDR3 is built from 15 residues. V lost 11 bases and J lost 10; bases outside the gene matches: 21. CDR3 nucleotide sequence: TGTGCCTGCGACAGCGCAGGACAGGCGACCATTGCGCAGTATTTT. The encoded protein is CACDSAGQATIAQYF.

This chain links TRBV27 with TRBJ1-1; D not resolved. Trimming removed 6 bases from V and 0 bases from J, with 5 bases in between. The V gene's germline CDR1 is MNHEY and CDR2 SMNVEV (reference sequence). CDR3 length: 12 residues. The CDR3 coding sequence is TGTGCCAGCAGGACCATGAACACTGAAGCTTTCTTT. It specifies CASRTMNTEAFF.

The genes are TRBV19 and TRBJ1-5; D perhaps matches TRBD1 (6 bases). V gave up 3 bases and J gave up 9 bases, with 15 bases separating them. CDR1 is LNHDA, CDR2 SQIVND, per germline (reference sequence). This CDR3 region has 14 residues. The CDR3 sequence: CASSIWGQGMPQHF. For the CDR3, the DNA is TGTGCCAGTAGTATCTGGGGGCAGGGCATGCCCCAGCATTTT.

V is TRBV5-1 and J is TRBJ2-7, with D perhaps given as TRBD1 or TRBD2 (6 bases each). CDR1 SGHRS and CDR2 YFSETQ come from the germline V gene. V was pared by 0 bases and J by 1 base, with 11 bases between. This CDR3 is built from 15 residues. The CDR3 coding sequence is TGCGCCAGCAGCTTGGTCGGGGGCTTATCCTACGAGCAGTACTTC. It codes for CASSLVGGLSYEQYF. Together with reference TRBV5-1 and TRBJ2-7, the CDR3 gives the full variable domain: KAGVTQTPRYLIKTRGQQVTLSCSPISGHRSVSWYQQTPGQGLQFLFEYFSETQRNKGNFPGRFSGRQFSNSRSEMNVSTLELGDSALYLCASSLVGGLSYEQYFGPGTRLTVT.

J is TRBJ1-3 and V is TRBV6-1, with D tentatively TRBD1 (6 bases). The germline gives CDR1 MNHNS, CDR2 SASEGT. Trimming cost V 5 bases and J 9 bases, with 11 bases left between them. The CDR3 runs to 12 residues. CDR3 coding DNA: TGTGCCAGCAGTCCTACGGGGGCCACCATATATTTT. It codes for CASSPTGATIYF.

The chain recombines TRBV29-1 with TRBJ1-2; possible D gene TRBD1, 6 bases. Between the trimmed V and J ends, which lost 7 bases and 4 bases, there was a span of 16 bases. The germline V gene encodes CDR1 SQVTM and CDR2 ANQGSEA. The CDR3 consists of 13 residues. The CDR3 sequence is CSGLSGTTYGYTF. The DNA of the CDR3 is TGCAGCGGCCTATCCGGGACAACCTATGGCTACACCTTC.

This clone was observed a single time. The rearrangement links TRBV7-9 to TRBJ2-2, with 10 bases identical to TRBD1. The length of the CDR3 is 14 residues. CDR1 is SEHNR, CDR2 FQNEAQ, per germline (reference sequence). Trimming removed 5 bases from V and 6 bases from J; junction bases left unmatched: 3. CDR3 bases: TGTGCCAGCAGCCGGGACAGGGGATCCGGGGAGCTGTTTTTT. It codes for CASSRDRGSGELFF.

The chain uses TRBV5-1 and TRBJ2-6, with D possibly being TRBD1 (5 bases). V dropped 5 bases and J dropped 2 bases, with 11 bases sitting between them. This CDR3 is 15 amino acids long. CDR1 and CDR2 from the germline V gene are SGHRS and YFSETQ. In DNA form, the CDR3 reads TGCGCCAGCAGGCAGGGTCTTCCTGGGGCCAACGTCCTGACTTTC. Residues: CASRQGLPGANVLTF.

The chain carries TRBV4-2 and TRBJ2-5, with 10 bases identical to TRBD2. The V segment lost 1 base and the J segment 6 bases; nucleotides outside the gene matches: 17. CDR3 length: 19 amino acids. CDR1 is LGHNA and CDR2 is YNFKEQ in the germline V gene. The CDR3 sequence is CASSQVDGSGGPGGKTQYF. Written as DNA, the CDR3 is TGTGCCAGCAGCCAAGTCGATGGTAGCGGGGGGCCTGGTGGAAAGACCCAGTACTTC.

The chain combines TRBV13 with TRBJ2-3; weak D call: TRBD2 (5 bases). Deletions cut 7 bases from V and 4 bases from J, with 15 bases between. The germline V gene encodes CDR1 PRHDT and CDR2 FYEKMQ (reference sequence). CDR3 length equals 14 residues. This CDR3 reads CASTQSGGPDTQYF. The CDR3, as DNA: TGTGCCAGCACCCAAAGTGGCGGGCCAGATACGCAGTATTTT.

CDR3 DNA: TGTGCCAGCAGCAAAGCCGATCTAGCGGGCCAAGAGACCCAGTACTTC. Amino acids: CASSKADLAGQETQYF. The V and J genes are TRBV21-1 and TRBJ2-5; the table's D call, TRBD2, was not checked against the DNA. TRBV21-1 is designated a pseudogene. The CDR3 is made up of 16 amino acids.

V and J are TRBV6-6 and TRBJ2-7; 9 bases fit TRBD1. CDR3 length: 16 amino acids. The J segment lost 0 bases and the V segment lost 0 bases, leaving 3 bases of the junction unmatched. Germline assignment: CDR1 MNHNY and CDR2 SVGAGI (reference sequence). CDR3 protein: CASSYSSDRGSYEQYF. The CDR3 nucleotides are TGTGCCAGCAGTTACTCGTCGGACAGGGGCTCCTACGAGCAGTACTTC.

The chain couples TRBV11-2 to TRBJ1-4, with a tentative D call TRBD1 (6 bases). Germline V gene data show CDR1 as SGHAT and CDR2 as FQNNGV. The CDR3 covers 16 residues. V was pared by 1 base and J by 4 bases, with 13 bases between. The CDR3 is CASSLADGQLNEKLFF. The CDR3 nucleotides read TGTGCCAGCAGCTTAGCCGACGGACAGCTTAATGAAAAACTGTTTTTT. The complete variable domain, with remaining parts taken from reference TRBV11-2 and TRBJ1-4, reads EAGVAQSPRYKIIEKRQSVAFWCNPISGHATLYWYQQILGQGPKLLIQFQNNGVVDDSQLPKDRFSAERLKGVDSTLKIQPAKLEDSAVYLCASSLADGQLNEKLFFGSGTQLSVL.

V gene TRBV15 combines with J gene TRBJ2-7, with D hard to call. This CDR3 has 12 amino acids. V lost 8 bases and J 2 bases, leaving 10 bases between the germline ends. Germline values: CDR1 LNHNV, CDR2 YYDKDF (reference sequence). CDR3 nucleotides: TGTGCCACCCCGCCCCTAGCCTACGAGCAGTACTTC. Protein product: CATPPLAYEQYF. The whole variable domain, remainder taken from reference TRBV15 and TRBJ2-7, is DAMVIQNPRYQVTQFGKPVTLSCSQTLNHNVMYWYQQKSSQAPKLLFHYYDKDFNNEADTPDNFQSRRPNTSFCFLDIRSPGLGDTAMYLCATPPLAYEQYFGPGTRLTVT.

The chain employs TRBV6-1 and TRBJ1-5; D unresolved. Germline-derived CDR1 and CDR2 are MNHNS and SASEGT. The CDR3 spans 13 residues. The V end was cut by 6 bases, the J end by 7 bases, with 13 bases between. In DNA, the CDR3 is TGTGCCAGCAGGGGTGAGGTGGAGCAGCCCCAGCATTTT. Its protein product is CASRGEVEQPQHF.

The chain uses TRBV21-1 and TRBJ1-6. TRBV21-1 has pseudogene status. There are 15 residues in the CDR3. CDR3 in DNA: TGTGCCAGCAGCAAAGTTTGTGCGGGTTATTCACCCCTCCACTTT. Translated: CASSKVCAGYSPLHF.

J is TRBJ2-7 and V is TRBV18; 9 bases fit TRBD1. Germline-derived CDR1 and CDR2 are KGHSH and LQKENI. J lost 3 bases, V lost 6 bases, and 9 bases had no gene match. The CDR3 runs 15 residues. The CDR3 is CASSGPGTGNYEQYF. CDR3 nucleotide sequence: TGTGCCAGCTCGGGACCCGGGACAGGGAACTACGAGCAGTACTTC.

The chain recombines TRBV4-1 with TRBJ2-2; 8 bases fit TRBD2. This CDR3 is built from 13 residues. Germline trimming cut 3 bases from V and 7 bases from J; bases unmatched to any gene: 1. The germline gives CDR1 MGHRA, CDR2 YSYEKL. CDR3 sequence (DNA): TGCGCCAGCAGCCAGGCGGGGGGCGGGGAGCTGTTTTTT. This codes for CASSQAGGGELFF.

The chain combines TRBV11-2 with TRBJ2-1; D is unresolved. The CDR3 has 16 amino acids. Trimming cost V 3 bases and J 3 bases, with 15 bases left between them. The germline gives CDR1 SGHAT, CDR2 FQNNGV. CDR3 in DNA: TGTGCCAGCAGCTTTTATGGGCTGGGGATCTACAATGAGCAGTTCTTC. Protein sequence: CASSFYGLGIYNEQFF. The variable domain in full, completed from reference TRBV11-2 and TRBJ2-1, reads EAGVAQSPRYKIIEKRQSVAFWCNPISGHATLYWYQQILGQGPKLLIQFQNNGVVDDSQLPKDRFSAERLKGVDSTLKIQPAKLEDSAVYLCASSFYGLGIYNEQFFGPGTRLTVL.

The chain is built from TRBV4-1 and TRBJ2-7, with D possibly called TRBD1 or TRBD2 (6 bases each). The CDR3 is made up of 17 amino acids. CDR1 MGHRA and CDR2 YSYEKL come from the germline V gene. V lost 1 base and J lost 3, with 19 bases in between. CDR3 sequence: CASSQGVPTGAIYEQYF. The CDR3 region has the DNA TGCGCCAGCAGCCAAGGTGTGCCAACGGGGGCGATCTACGAGCAGTACTTC.

The chain employs TRBV19 and TRBJ1-4; unclear D gene. The CDR3 runs to 14 residues. Trimming shortened V by 1 base and J by 8 bases, and 11 bases separated the two germline ends. Germline V gene lookup returns CDR1 LNHDA and CDR2 SQIVND (reference sequence). The CDR3 reads CASSIVGSAEKLFF. In nucleotides, the CDR3 is TGTGCCAGTAGTATAGTGGGATCGGCGGAAAAACTGTTTTTT.

V is TRBV4-2 and J is TRBJ1-5; D gene ambiguous. The CDR3 loop spans 15 amino acids. Trimming cost V 1 base and J 0 bases, with 7 bases left between them. Germline V gene lookup returns CDR1 LGHNA and CDR2 YNFKEQ. In DNA form, the CDR3 reads TGTGCCAGCAGCCAAGTTTTGGATAGCAATCAGCCCCAGCATTTT. Translated: CASSQVLDSNQPQHF.

This clone was recorded once. This rearrangement joins TRBV9 to TRBJ1-1, with a possible D match to TRBD1 (6 bases). Trimming cost V 0 bases and J 1 base, with 10 bases left between them. CDR3 length: 15 amino acids. Germline CDR1 and CDR2: SGDLS and YYNGEE. The CDR3 bases are TGTGCCAGCAGCGTAGCTGGGGGGGCGAACACTGAAGCTTTCTTT. Protein: CASSVAGGANTEAFF.

V gene TRBV6-6 combines with J gene TRBJ1-3; 9 bases match TRBD1. V shed 5 bases and J 4 bases; nucleotides not matched to a gene: 6. Germline-derived CDR1 and CDR2 are MNHNY and SVGAGI (reference sequence). The CDR3 totals 15 residues. The CDR3 region is CASSRDRVDGNTIYF. CDR3 in DNA: TGTGCCAGCAGTAGGGACAGGGTAGACGGAAACACCATATATTTT.

V gene TRBV27 combines with J gene TRBJ1-5; the D is unclear. Germline V gene sequence: CDR1 MNHEY, CDR2 SMNVEV (reference sequence). Trimming cost V 3 bases and J 4 bases, with 7 bases left between them. The CDR3 runs to 13 residues. CDR3 in DNA: TGTGCCAGCAGTTTGGACGCTAATCAGCCCCAGCATTTT. It translates to CASSLDANQPQHF.

The chain carries TRBV10-1 and TRBJ2-1; D is uncertain. Trimming removed 3 bases at V and 10 bases at J, with 10 bases between. Germline CDR1 WNHNN, CDR2 SYGVQD (reference sequence). The length of the CDR3 is 12 residues. CDR3 coding DNA: TGCGCCAGCAGTGATGGTCCCCACGAGCAGTTCTTC. It codes for CASSDGPHEQFF.